The rows below give T cell receptor beta chains drawn from one sample of a study of CD8 T cells in Susac syndrome. TCRdb re-called the immunoSEQ multiplex PCR reads through MiXCR, storing one row per CDR3 protein. The sample lists a few hundred thousand distinct CDR3 sequences, around 95% occurring once. The sample comprised CD4+ T cells from PBMCs. These receptors originate from a human donor with multiple sclerosis. The conserved cysteine and the conserved F or W are not part of the CDR3 here. A D gene is named only where the DNA matches it firmly.

V: TRBV2
J: TRBJ1-1
D: NA
CDR3: ASGTGTPNTEAF

V: TRBV9
J: TRBJ2-1
D: NA
CDR3: ASSVWGGELNNEQF

V: TRBV20-1
J: TRBJ1-6
D: NA
CDR3: SAASSGWESPLH

V: TRBV3-1
J: TRBJ1-1
D: NA
CDR3: ASSPTHVLNTEAF

V: TRBV24-1
J: TRBJ2-3
D: NA
CDR3: ATSDSGVADTLNTQY

V: TRBV12-3/TRBV12-4
J: TRBJ2-1
D: TRBD2
CDR3: ASSLASVAGHEQF

V: TRBV12-3/TRBV12-4
J: TRBJ2-1
D: TRBD2
CDR3: ASTLAGGYYNEQF

V: TRBV9
J: TRBJ2-7
D: NA
CDR3: ASSSDPGTYEQY

V: TRBV6-6
J: TRBJ2-1
D: TRBD1
CDR3: ASTLGTGPYNEQF

V: TRBV2
J: TRBJ1-6
D: NA
CDR3: ASSARLPGASPLH

V: TRBV29-1
J: TRBJ2-3
D: TRBD1
CDR3: SVGQGGDTQY

V: TRBV20-1
J: TRBJ2-3
D: TRBD2
CDR3: SAGRAEDTQY

V: TRBV9
J: TRBJ1-1
D: NA
CDR3: ASSVATGARGEAF

V: TRBV11-2
J: TRBJ2-3
D: TRBD2
CDR3: ASSSLAGGYTDTQY

V: TRBV29-1
J: TRBJ2-3
D: NA
CDR3: SVDQGTDTQY

V: TRBV29-1
J: TRBJ2-1
D: NA
CDR3: SVSGLEYNEQF

V: TRBV29-1
J: TRBJ1-1
D: NA
CDR3: SVARRMNTEAF

V: TRBV30
J: TRBJ1-1
D: NA
CDR3: AWSVQSSIGAF

V: TRBV20-1
J: TRBJ1-6
D: NA
CDR3: SARVGRASPLH

V: TRBV5-1
J: TRBJ2-3
D: TRBD2
CDR3: ASRESQRGGNTDTQY

V: TRBV27
J: TRBJ2-3
D: NA
CDR3: ASSDLAYGTDTQY

V: TRBV30
J: TRBJ2-6
D: NA
CDR3: AWSVWVISSGANVLT

V: TRBV18
J: TRBJ2-1
D: NA
CDR3: ASSPPRTVYNEQF

V: TRBV12-3/TRBV12-4
J: TRBJ2-1
D: TRBD2
CDR3: ASSQPPGLADNEQF

V: TRBV3-1
J: TRBJ2-1
D: NA
CDR3: ASSQEGGAREQF

V: TRBV20-1
J: TRBJ2-7
D: NA
CDR3: SAEAGSSYEQY

V: TRBV30
J: TRBJ2-3
D: NA
CDR3: AWSLREADTQY

V: TRBV20-1
J: TRBJ1-1
D: NA
CDR3: SAQNTGLTEAF

V: TRBV20-1
J: TRBJ2-2
D: NA
CDR3: SAHHRWGTPGELF

V: TRBV9
J: TRBJ2-3
D: NA
CDR3: ASSPGPDTDTQY

V: TRBV9
J: TRBJ2-1
D: TRBD2
CDR3: ASSVVGAGGNNEQF

V: TRBV2
J: TRBJ1-1
D: NA
CDR3: ASRNRDVTEAF

V: TRBV18
J: TRBJ2-1
D: TRBD2
CDR3: ASSPTSGGANEQF

V: TRBV9
J: TRBJ1-2
D: TRBD1
CDR3: ASSLPGGAYGYT

V: TRBV5-1
J: TRBJ2-3
D: TRBD1
CDR3: ASSTRDRGQADTQY

V: TRBV9
J: TRBJ2-3
D: NA
CDR3: ASGTDTQY